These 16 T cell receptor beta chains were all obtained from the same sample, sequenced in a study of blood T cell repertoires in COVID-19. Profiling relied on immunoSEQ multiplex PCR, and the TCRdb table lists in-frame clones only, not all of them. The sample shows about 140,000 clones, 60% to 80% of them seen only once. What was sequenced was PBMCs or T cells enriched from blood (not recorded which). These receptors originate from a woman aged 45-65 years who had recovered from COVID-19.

The CDR3 protein is CASSQDRTGANVLTF. CDR3 nucleotide sequence: TGTGCCAGCAGCCAAGACAGAACTGGGGCCAACGTCCTGACTTTC. The chain recombines TRBV3-1 (or the pseudogene TRBV3-2) with TRBJ2-6; unclear D gene. Germline loops: CDR1 LGHDT, CDR2 YNNKEL (reference sequence). V was trimmed by 0 bases and J by 2 bases, leaving 5 bases between them. This CDR3 is 15 amino acids long.

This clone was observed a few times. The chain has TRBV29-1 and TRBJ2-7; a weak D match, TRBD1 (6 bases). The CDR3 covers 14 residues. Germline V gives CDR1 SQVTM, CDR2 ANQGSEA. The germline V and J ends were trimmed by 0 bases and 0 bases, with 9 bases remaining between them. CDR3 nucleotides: TGCAGCGTTGAAGATCAGGGGAGCTCCTACGAGCAGTACTTC. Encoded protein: CSVEDQGSSYEQYF.

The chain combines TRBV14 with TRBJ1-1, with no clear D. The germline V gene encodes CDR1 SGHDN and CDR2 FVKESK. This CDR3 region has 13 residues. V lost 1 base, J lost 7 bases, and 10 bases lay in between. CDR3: CASSQARSGEAFF. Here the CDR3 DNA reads TGTGCCAGCAGCCAAGCTCGCTCGGGTGAAGCTTTCTTT.

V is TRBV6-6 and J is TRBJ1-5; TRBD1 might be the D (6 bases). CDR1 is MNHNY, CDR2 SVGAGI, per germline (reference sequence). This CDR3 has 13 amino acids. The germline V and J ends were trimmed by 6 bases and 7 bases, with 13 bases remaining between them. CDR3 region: CASSYGGPQPQHF. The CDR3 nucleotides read TGTGCCAGCAGCTATGGGGGCCCCCAGCCCCAGCATTTT.

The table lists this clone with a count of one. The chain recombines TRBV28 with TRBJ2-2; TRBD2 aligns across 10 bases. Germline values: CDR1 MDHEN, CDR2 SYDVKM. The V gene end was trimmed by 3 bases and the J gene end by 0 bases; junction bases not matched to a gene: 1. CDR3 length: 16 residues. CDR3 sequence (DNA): TGTGCCAGCAGTTTGGGGACTAGCGCGAACACCGGGGAGCTGTTTTTT. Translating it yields CASSLGTSANTGELFF.

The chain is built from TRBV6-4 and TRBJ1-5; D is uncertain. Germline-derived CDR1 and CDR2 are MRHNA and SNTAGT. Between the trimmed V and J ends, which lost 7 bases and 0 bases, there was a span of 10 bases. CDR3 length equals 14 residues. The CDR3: CASTLDYSNQPQHF. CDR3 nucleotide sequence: TGTGCCAGCACCTTAGACTATAGCAATCAGCCCCAGCATTTT.

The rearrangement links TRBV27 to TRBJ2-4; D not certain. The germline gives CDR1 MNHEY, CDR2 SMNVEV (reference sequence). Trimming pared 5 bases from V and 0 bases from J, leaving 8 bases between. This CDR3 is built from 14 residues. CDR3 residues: CASSIQIAKNIQYF. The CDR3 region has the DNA TGTGCCAGCAGTATACAGATAGCCAAAAACATTCAGTACTTC.

CDR3 region: CASSQGLEGDTQYF. CDR3 bases: TGTGCCAGCAGCCAAGGGCTAGAAGGAGATACGCAGTATTTT. This chain links TRBV3-1 (or the pseudogene TRBV3-2) with TRBJ2-3; D call uncertain. CDR1 is LGHDT, CDR2 YNNKEL, per germline (reference sequence). This CDR3 comprises 14 residues. Trimming cost V 1 base and J 5 bases, with 10 bases left between them.

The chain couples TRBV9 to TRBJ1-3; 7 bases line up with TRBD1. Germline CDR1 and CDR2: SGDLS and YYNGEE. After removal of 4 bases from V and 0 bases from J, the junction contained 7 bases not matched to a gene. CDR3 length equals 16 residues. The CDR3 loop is CASSLGQTSSGNTIYF. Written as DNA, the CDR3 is TGTGCCAGCAGCCTGGGACAGACGAGCTCTGGAAACACCATATATTTT.

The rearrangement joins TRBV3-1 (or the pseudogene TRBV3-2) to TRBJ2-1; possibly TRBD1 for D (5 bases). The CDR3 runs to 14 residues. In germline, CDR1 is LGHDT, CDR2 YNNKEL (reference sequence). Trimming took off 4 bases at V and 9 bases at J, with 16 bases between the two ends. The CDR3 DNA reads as TGTGCCAGCAGCCCGGTCGAATGGGGCCGTGAGCAGTTCTTC. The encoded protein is CASSPVEWGREQFF.

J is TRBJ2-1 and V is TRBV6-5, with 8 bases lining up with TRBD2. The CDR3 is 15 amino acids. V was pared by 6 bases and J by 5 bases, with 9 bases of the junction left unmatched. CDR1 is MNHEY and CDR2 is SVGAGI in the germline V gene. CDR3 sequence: CASSRAGTRNNEQFF. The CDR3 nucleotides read TGTGCCAGCAGCCGAGCCGGGACTAGAAACAATGAGCAGTTCTTC.

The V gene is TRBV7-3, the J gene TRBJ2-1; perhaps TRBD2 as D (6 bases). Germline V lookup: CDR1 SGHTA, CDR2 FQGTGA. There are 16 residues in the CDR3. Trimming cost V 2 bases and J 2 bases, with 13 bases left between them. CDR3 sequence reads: CASSLWGGTTYNEQFF. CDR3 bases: TGTGCCAGCAGCTTATGGGGCGGGACCACCTACAATGAGCAGTTCTTC. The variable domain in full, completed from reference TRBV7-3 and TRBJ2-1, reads GAGVSQTPSNKVTEKGKYVELRCDPISGHTALYWYRQSLGQGPEFLIYFQGTGAADDSGLPNDRFFAVRPEGSVSTLKIQRTERGDSAVYLCASSLWGGTTYNEQFFGPGTRLTVL.

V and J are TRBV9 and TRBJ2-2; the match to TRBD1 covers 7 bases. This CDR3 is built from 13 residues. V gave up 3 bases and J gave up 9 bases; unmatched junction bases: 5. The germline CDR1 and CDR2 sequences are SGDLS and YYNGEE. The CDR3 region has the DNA TGTGCCAGCAGCGAGGGGGCCTTTAGGGAGCTGTTTTTT. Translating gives CASSEGAFRELFF.

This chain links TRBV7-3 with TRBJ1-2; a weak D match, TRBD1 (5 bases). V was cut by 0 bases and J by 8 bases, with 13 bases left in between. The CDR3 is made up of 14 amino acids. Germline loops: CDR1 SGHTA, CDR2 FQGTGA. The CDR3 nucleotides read TGTGCCAGCAGCTTAACGGGCCAGGGTGGAGGCTACACCTTC. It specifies CASSLTGQGGGYTF.

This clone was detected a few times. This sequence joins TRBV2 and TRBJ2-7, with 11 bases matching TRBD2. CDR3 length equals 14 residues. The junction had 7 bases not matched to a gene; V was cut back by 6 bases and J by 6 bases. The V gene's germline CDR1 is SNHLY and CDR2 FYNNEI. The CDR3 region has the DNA TGTGCCAGCAGGGCCCTAGCGGGAGGTATCGAGCAGTACTTC. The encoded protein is CASRALAGGIEQYF.

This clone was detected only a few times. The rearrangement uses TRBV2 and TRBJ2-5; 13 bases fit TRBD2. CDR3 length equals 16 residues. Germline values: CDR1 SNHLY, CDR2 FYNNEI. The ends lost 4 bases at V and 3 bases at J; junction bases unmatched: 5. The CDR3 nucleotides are TGTGCCAGCAGTGCCGCCGGACTAGCGGGAGAAGAGACCCAGTACTTC. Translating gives CASSAAGLAGEETQYF.